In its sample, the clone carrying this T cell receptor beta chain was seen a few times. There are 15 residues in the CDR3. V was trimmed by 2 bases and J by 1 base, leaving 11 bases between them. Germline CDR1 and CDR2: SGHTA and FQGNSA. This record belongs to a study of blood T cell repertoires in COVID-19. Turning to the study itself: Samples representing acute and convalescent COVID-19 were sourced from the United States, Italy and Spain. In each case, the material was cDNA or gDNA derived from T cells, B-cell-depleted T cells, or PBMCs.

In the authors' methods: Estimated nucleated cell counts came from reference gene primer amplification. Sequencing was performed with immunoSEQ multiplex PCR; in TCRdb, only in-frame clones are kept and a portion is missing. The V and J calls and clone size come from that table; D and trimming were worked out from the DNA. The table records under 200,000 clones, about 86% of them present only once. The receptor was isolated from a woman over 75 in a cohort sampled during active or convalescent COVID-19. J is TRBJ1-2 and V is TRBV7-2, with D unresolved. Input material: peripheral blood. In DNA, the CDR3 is TGTGCCAGCAGCTTAATCGCAGTAATTAACTATGGCTACACCTTC. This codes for CASSLIAVINYGYTF.